This T cell receptor beta chain derives from a study of OX40 agonist ivuxolimab in advanced cancers. Whole-study findings and limits: Compared with CD4+, CD8+ T cells on average had more expanded clones. At doses 0.1 to 3.0 mg/kg, CD4+ and CD8+ clones expanded. Not determined was the antigen specificity of the expanded peripheral T cells.

V was pared by 4 bases and J by 3 bases, with 6 bases of the junction left unmatched. Germline CDR1 KGHSH, CDR2 LQKENI. This CDR3 is built from 15 residues. The table lists this clone with a few counts. Its antigen is currently unknown. Sequencing used immunoSEQ multiplex PCR; TCRdb keeps in-frame clones, though not all of them. The sample carries tens of thousands of clones, about 85% recorded once. V gene TRBV18 combines with J gene TRBJ1-2, with 9 bases aligning to TRBD1. This clonotype was sampled from an adult with an advanced solid tumor such as melanoma, head and neck, liver or kidney cancer. Material: CD4+ or CD8+ T cells sorted from blood, obtained in a trial of the OX40 agonist ivuxolimab. The CDR3 nucleotides are TGTGCCAGCTCACTATGGACAGGGGCGGACTATGGCTACACCTTC. Amino acid sequence: CASSLWTGADYGYTF. The complete variable domain, with remaining parts taken from reference TRBV18 and TRBJ1-2, reads NAGVMQNPRHLVRRRGQEARLRCSPMKGHSHVYWYRQLPEEGLKFMVYLQKENIIDESGMPKERFSAEFPKEGPSILRIQQVVRGDSAAYFCASSLWTGADYGYTFGSGTRLTVV.